A selection of T cell receptor beta chains follows, all from one sample in a study of T-cell reconstitution after alpha-beta-depleted transplantation in children. TCRdb ran MiXCR on the PCR reads and lists one entry per CDR3 protein. The sample shows about 900,000 distinct CDR3 sequences, about 26% of them seen only once. The sequenced sample was PBMCs, mostly from graft donor cells, obtained 360 days after TCRalphabeta/CD19-depleted stem cell transplant. The source is a boy under two years old who had a stem cell transplant for SCID, so the T cells may come from the graft donor. Each CDR3 is given with its conserved first and last residue. A D gene is named only where the DNA matches it firmly. Expanded clones get a size class; other rows say once, few or many, or leave the size out.

d_call,j_call,clone_size,v_call,cdr3_aa,cdr3_nt
.,TRBJ2-5,.,TRBV11-2,CASSFIARSETQYF,TGTGCCAGCAGCTTTATAGCTAGATCGGAGACCCAGTACTTC
.,TRBJ2-7,.,TRBV5-1,CASSLGWGSYEQYF,TGCGCCAGCAGCTTGGGCTGGGGTTCCTACGAGCAGTACTTC
.,TRBJ2-1,few,TRBV12-3/TRBV12-4,CASSQQLGQFF,TGTGCCAGCAGTCAACAGTTAGGGCAGTTCTTC
.,TRBJ2-7,.,TRBV28,CATAPPYGSVNYEQYF,TGTGCCACCGCCCCACCTTATGGGTCTGTGAACTACGAGCAGTACTTC
.,TRBJ2-3,.,TRBV15,CATSRRLGDTQYF,TGTGCCACCAGCAGGAGGCTCGGAGATACGCAGTATTTT
.,TRBJ2-1,.,TRBV4-3,CASSQDFGGLYNEQFF,TGCGCCAGCAGCCAAGATTTTGGGGGGCTTTACAATGAGCAGTTCTTC
TRBD2,TRBJ2-1,few,TRBV20-1,CSASRLAGGMEQFF,TGCAGTGCTAGTCGGCTAGCGGGGGGCATGGAGCAGTTCTTC
TRBD1,TRBJ1-1,few,TRBV7-9,CASSDRTGKGTEAFF,TGTGCCAGCAGCGACCGGACAGGGAAAGGTACTGAAGCTTTCTTT
.,TRBJ2-2,.,TRBV4-3,CASSQATVNTGELFF,TGCGCCAGCAGCCAAGCAACAGTGAACACCGGGGAGCTGTTTTTT
.,TRBJ2-7,.,TRBV10-3,CAIMDPGRVNEQYF,TGTGCCATCATGGACCCAGGTCGGGTGAACGAGCAGTACTTC
.,TRBJ2-3,few,TRBV9,CASSVGSGLPTDTQYF,TGTGCCAGCAGCGTAGGTAGCGGACTCCCCACAGATACGCAGTATTTT
.,TRBJ2-2,.,TRBV7-9,CASSRAGAPTGELFF,TGTGCCAGCAGCCGCGCCGGGGCCCCCACCGGGGAGCTGTTTTTT
TRBD1,TRBJ1-5,.,TRBV28,CASGRDRGRNQPQHF,TGTGCCAGCGGCAGGGACAGGGGACGCAATCAGCCCCAGCATTTT
.,TRBJ2-7,.,TRBV3-1,CASSHYSYEQYF,TGTGCCAGCAGCCATTACTCCTACGAGCAGTACTTC